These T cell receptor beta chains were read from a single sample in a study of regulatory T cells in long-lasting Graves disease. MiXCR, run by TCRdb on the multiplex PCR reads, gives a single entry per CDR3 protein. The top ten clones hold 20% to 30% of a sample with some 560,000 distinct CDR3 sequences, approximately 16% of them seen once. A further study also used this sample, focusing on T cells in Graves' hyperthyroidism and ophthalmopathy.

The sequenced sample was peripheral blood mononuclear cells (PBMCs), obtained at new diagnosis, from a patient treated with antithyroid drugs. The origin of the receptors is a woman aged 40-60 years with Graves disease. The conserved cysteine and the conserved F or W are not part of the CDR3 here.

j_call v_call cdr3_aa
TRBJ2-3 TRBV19 ASSPMTDTQY
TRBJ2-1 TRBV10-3 ALGGLSYNEQS
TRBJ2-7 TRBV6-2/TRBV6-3 ASSYSLGSGQY
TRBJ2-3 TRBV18 ASSPRGAGDTQY
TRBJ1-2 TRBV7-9 ASSLAGWGYT
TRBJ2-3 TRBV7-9 ASRETGADTQY
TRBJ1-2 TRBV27 ASSLQGSPWT
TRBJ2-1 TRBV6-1 ASREGLQVGEQF
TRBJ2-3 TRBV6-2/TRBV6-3 ASSYRTGVTDTQY
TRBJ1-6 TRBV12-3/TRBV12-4 ASSRLTGAPIISPLH
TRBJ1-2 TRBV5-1 ASSRGDEGVRGPSYGYT
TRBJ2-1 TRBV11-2 ASSSMASLDEQF
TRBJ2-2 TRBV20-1 SAYIAANTGELF
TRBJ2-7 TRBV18 ASSPRQRDSYEQY
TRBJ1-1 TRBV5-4 ASSLVGMGVEAF
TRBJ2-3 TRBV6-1 ASLPSGTDTQY
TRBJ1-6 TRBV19 ATSRGTENSPLH
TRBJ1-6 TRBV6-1 ASSPDTPGLGSPLH
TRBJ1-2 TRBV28 ASRAPGDGYT
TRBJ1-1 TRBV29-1 SFGGGAYTEAF
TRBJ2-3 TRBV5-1 ASSFSGGHTDTQY
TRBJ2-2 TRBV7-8 ASSLWGQGYTGELF